This T cell receptor (beta chain) was recovered during a study of cytomegalovirus exposure and HLA in healthy donors. The PCR had 60 Vbeta and 13 Jbeta primers. Assay used: immunoSEQ multiplex PCR; TCRdb lists only in-frame clones, some missing. The data hold about 170,000 clones, with approximately 80% observed a single time. Study results and caveats: Beyond CMV serostatus, there was no information to go on about immune exposure. What a later analysis reportedly showed was that an Asian-associated ancestry cluster had fewer N-insertions than the roughly 700-donor mean. Earlier findings revealed that most TCR beta V segments proved productive either about 90% or about 30% of the time.

With respect to this clone: What it recognizes is unknown.

Material for sequencing was PBMCs. This sequence originates from a man in his thirties or forties in good health and CMV-seropositive.

CDR3 sequence (DNA): TGTGCCAGCAGCCAACAGAGCACAGATACGCAGTATTTT. It yields the protein CASSQQSTDTQYF. V is TRBV4-2 and J is TRBJ2-3, with no clear D. Trimming stripped 2 bases from V and 0 bases from J, with 3 bases between. The germline V gene encodes CDR1 LGHNA and CDR2 YNFKEQ. The CDR3 is made up of 13 amino acids.